These T cell receptor beta chains were read from a single sample in a study of T-cell memory formation after mild COVID-19. One entry per CDR3 protein results from TCRdb running MiXCR on the 5' RACE reads. The sample has around 340,000 distinct CDR3 sequences; approximately 15% are singletons. The sequenced sample consisted of PBMCs or a T cell subset sorted from them (not recorded which). Receptors were obtained from a man between 18 and 35 years old who had mild COVID-19 (a few samples of this study predate the infection). Cell type and time point are not known. Each CDR3 is given with its conserved first and last residue. Each record gives: clone size, V gene, D gene, J gene, CDR3 DNA, CDR3 protein. D genes are given only for firm matches. Size tells how often a clone was seen (once, few, many) or the class of an expanded clone, and some rows leave it out.

clone_size: .
v_call: TRBV7-2
d_call: .
j_call: TRBJ1-2
cdr3_nt: TGTGCCAGCAGCTTTGGGGTGGGAGGCTACACCTTC
cdr3_aa: CASSFGVGGYTF

clone_size: .
v_call: TRBV15
d_call: TRBD1
j_call: TRBJ1-6
cdr3_nt: TGTGCCACCAGCAGGGACAGGGGGCCCTCACCCCTCCACTTT
cdr3_aa: CATSRDRGPSPLHF

clone_size: few
v_call: TRBV6-1
d_call: TRBD1
j_call: TRBJ2-1
cdr3_nt: TGTGCCAGCATTGTGAACCCAGGGGGCGGCCGCTACAATGAGCAGTTCTTC
cdr3_aa: CASIVNPGGGRYNEQFF

clone_size: .
v_call: TRBV27
d_call: .
j_call: TRBJ2-3
cdr3_nt: TGTGCCAGCAGTCAAAAATCCGGGTCCGTCACAGATACGCAGTATTTT
cdr3_aa: CASSQKSGSVTDTQYF

clone_size: few
v_call: TRBV28
d_call: .
j_call: TRBJ2-2
cdr3_nt: TGTGCCAGCAGTGGTTCCTCATATGGGGGTACCGGGGAGCTGTTTTTT
cdr3_aa: CASSGSSYGGTGELFF

clone_size: few
v_call: TRBV9
d_call: TRBD1
j_call: TRBJ2-7
cdr3_nt: TGTGCCAGCAGCGTCGGACAGGGGGGGGCCGAGCAGTACTTC
cdr3_aa: CASSVGQGGAEQYF

clone_size: few
v_call: TRBV4-3
d_call: .
j_call: TRBJ1-6
cdr3_nt: TGCGCCAGCAGCCAAGATGTCCGGGAAGTTATTTCACCCCTCCACTTT
cdr3_aa: CASSQDVREVISPLHF

clone_size: few
v_call: TRBV5-1
d_call: .
j_call: TRBJ1-4
cdr3_nt: TGCGCCAGCAGCTTGGTGACAGAGAATGAAAAACTGTTTTTT
cdr3_aa: CASSLVTENEKLFF

clone_size: few
v_call: TRBV7-2
d_call: .
j_call: TRBJ1-3
cdr3_nt: TGTGCCAGCAGCTCGTCGGACATCCCTGGAAACACCATATATTTT
cdr3_aa: CASSSSDIPGNTIYF

clone_size: many
v_call: TRBV12-3/TRBV12-4
d_call: TRBD2
j_call: TRBJ2-7
cdr3_nt: TGTGCCAGCAGTTCCAGCGGGGGTCCGGAGCAGTACTTC
cdr3_aa: CASSSSGGPEQYF

clone_size: few
v_call: TRBV11-2
d_call: .
j_call: TRBJ2-7
cdr3_nt: TGTGCCAGCAGCTTAGGGGGATATACAGGGATTCCCTACGAGCAGTACTTC
cdr3_aa: CASSLGGYTGIPYEQYF

clone_size: .
v_call: TRBV24-1
d_call: .
j_call: TRBJ1-3
cdr3_nt: TGTGCCACCAGTGAGGGGACACGCGGAAACACCATATATTTT
cdr3_aa: CATSEGTRGNTIYF

clone_size: .
v_call: TRBV20-1
d_call: .
j_call: TRBJ2-1
cdr3_nt: TGCAGTGCTAGCCGCGCCGGGACGACAAATGAGCAGTTCTTC
cdr3_aa: CSASRAGTTNEQFF

clone_size: .
v_call: TRBV5-1
d_call: TRBD2
j_call: TRBJ2-5
cdr3_nt: TGCGCCAGCAGCTCCGGGATAGCGGGGGCTCAAGAGACCCAGTACTTC
cdr3_aa: CASSSGIAGAQETQYF

clone_size: many
v_call: TRBV20-1
d_call: TRBD1
j_call: TRBJ2-1
cdr3_nt: TGCAGTGCCTTACCTACAGGGGGGCTTCGAAATGAGCAGTTCTTC
cdr3_aa: CSALPTGGLRNEQFF

clone_size: many
v_call: TRBV5-1
d_call: .
j_call: TRBJ1-1
cdr3_nt: TGCGCCAGCAGCTTGGGAGGGGTGAACACTGAAGCTTTCTTT
cdr3_aa: CASSLGGVNTEAFF

clone_size: .
v_call: TRBV20-1
d_call: .
j_call: TRBJ2-5
cdr3_nt: TGCAGTGCTAGAGATCAGCTGGAACTGGGGCAAGAGACCCAGTACTTC
cdr3_aa: CSARDQLELGQETQYF

clone_size: few
v_call: TRBV5-1
d_call: .
j_call: TRBJ2-4
cdr3_nt: TGCGCCAGCAGCTTGGCCGGGGGCGCCATCCAAAACATTCAGTACTTC
cdr3_aa: CASSLAGGAIQNIQYF